This T cell receptor beta chain emerged from a study of OX40 agonist ivuxolimab in advanced cancers. The study in broad terms: The costimulatory receptor OX40 (CD134) was targeted by ivuxolimab, a fully human IgG2 agonistic monoclonal antibody. The point of sequencing TCRbeta in the periphery was to test whether ivuxolimab changed TCR sequence diversity and drove clonal T-cell expansion. The dose-escalation cohort was about 86% male with a mean age of about 54 years, ranging from roughly 23 to 85. Among the 52 dose-escalation patients, approximately 20 had hepatocellular carcinoma, about 15 melanoma, 9 renal cell carcinoma and 9 head and neck cancer. The paper covers the monotherapy dose-escalation part of the phase I ivuxolimab trial, which included N ≈ 50 patients. Patients were allowed to have had prior anti-PD-1, anti-PD-L1 or anti-CTLA-4 therapy, and 40% of the dose-escalation patients had previously received checkpoint inhibitors. Partial responses were achieved by three dose-escalation patients, of whom one had hepatocellular carcinoma and two had cutaneous melanoma. Intravenous ivuxolimab was administered to patients every 2 weeks at six dose levels: 0.01, 0.1, 0.3, 1.5, 3 and 10 mg/kg. What the work shows at the level of the full study, not this receptor alone: Which antigens the clonally expanded peripheral T cells were specific for was not determined. In partial responders in the 0.1-3.0 mg/kg groups, normalized peripheral clonal expansion was found to be among the lowest, especially among CD8+ T cells. After ivuxolimab, CD8+ T cells had more expanded clones than CD4+ T cells on average. Low levels of normalized T-cell clonal expansion were also seen in some patients who did not respond. At doses of 0.1 to 3.0 mg/kg, clonal expansion of both CD4+ and CD8+ blood T cells was observed from baseline to week 6.

V lost 4 bases and J lost 6 bases; the stretch between them is 16 bases long. From a lookup of the germline V gene, CDR1 and CDR2 are SGHTA and FQGNSA. Counted from cysteine to phenylalanine, this CDR3 has 15 amino acids. Only the CDR3 portion is preserved as DNA: 45 bases, with reading frame beginning at the first base. Turning to this clone: Its antigen is unknown. Per-base quality was not reported, and no clone a single base away is much larger than it.

Patients with a history of autoimmune disease or receiving systemic immunosuppression were excluded from the trial. Peripheral blood for TCR sequencing was collected from all dose cohorts at baseline, on cycle 4 day 1, and on cycle 7 day 1. Samples were obtained from an open-label, multicenter, first-in-human phase I dose-escalation trial of ivuxolimab. Adults with locally advanced or metastatic melanoma, renal cell carcinoma, hepatocellular carcinoma or head and neck squamous cell carcinoma were enrolled in the trial. Before TCR sequencing, CD4+ T cells and CD8+ T cells from peripheral blood were sorted into separate populations. Genomic DNA was extracted from sorted cells for sequencing of the TCRbeta CDR3 region. TCRbeta CDR3 regions were sequenced using the immunoSEQ Assay. TCRdb's version of the immuneACCESS table is confined to in-frame rearrangements and falls short of the full clone set. An unresolved V gene accounts for under half of the shortfall where checked; the remainder is of unknown origin. A total of about 45,000 clones appear in this sample, approximately 83% of them only once. 0.35% to 0.45% of the sample is held by the ten biggest clonotypes.

The V and J genes are TRBV7-2 and TRBJ2-1, with TRBD1 as a weak D call on 6 bases. The TCR was taken from an adult with an advanced solid tumor such as melanoma, head and neck, liver or kidney cancer. The sample consisted of CD4+ or CD8+ T cells sorted from blood, taken in a trial of the OX40 agonist ivuxolimab. The DNA is TGTGCCAGCAGCTCACCTAGCTACAGGGTCAATGAGCAGTTCTTC. Its product reads: CASSSPSYRVNEQFF.